This T cell receptor (beta chain) derives from a study of T-cell reconstitution after alpha-beta-depleted transplantation in children. Whole-study findings and limits: Among T cells one year after transplant, newly produced cells accounted for most counts and diversity. Several patients had high TCRbeta diversity at day 60; it came from surviving recipient T cells and thymic progenitors.

Germline values: CDR1 SGHRS, CDR2 YFSETQ. V was shortened by 5 bases and J by 7 bases, with 13 bases between the two germline ends. CDR3 size: 12 residues. This clonotype was seen repeatedly, ten times or more. Antigen specificity is unknown. Using unique molecular identifiers, the investigators prepared the TCRbeta library. TCRdb passed the PCR reads through MiXCR, listing each CDR3 protein once. The profile shows a few hundred thousand distinct CDR3 sequences, over 10% of them singletons. This sample comprised PBMCs, mostly from graft donor cells, obtained 360 days after TCRalphabeta/CD19-depleted stem cell transplant. This receptor was taken from a male patient younger than 18 who had a stem cell transplant for acute myeloid leukemia, so the T cells may come from the graft donor. The chain links TRBV5-1 to TRBJ2-7; D gene unclear. The CDR3 region is CASSWTPGEQYF. CDR3 in DNA: TGCGCCAGCAGTTGGACCCCCGGGGAGCAGTACTTC.